The 26 T cell receptor beta chains below come from one sample, sequenced in a study of early T cells in non-severe SARS-CoV-2 infection (dated by TCRdb to the early 2020s). Library construction relied on 5' RACE. Sequenced on a NextSeq 500. In-frame beta chains were kept once TCRdb had trimmed the public reads at Q25 with fastp and called clones with MiXCR. Every entry covers one CDR3 protein and lists the most common genes and DNA from its rows. This sample has about 61,000 distinct CDR3 sequences in its table, and more than 10% of those were observed once. The ten biggest clones cover around 1.6% of the sample. The sequenced sample was whole blood. Receptors originate from an adult who was a healthcare worker with PCR-confirmed SARS-CoV-2 infection or an uninfected control (not recorded which).

This clonotype was counted only a few times. CDR3 sequence: CASSQGARDGYTF. The CDR3 DNA reads as TGTGCCAGCAGCCAAGGCGCCAGGGATGGCTACACCTTC. V gene TRBV14 combines with J gene TRBJ1-2; TRBD1 might be the D (5 bases). Trimming removed 1 base at V and 6 bases at J, with 9 bases between. Germline-derived CDR1 and CDR2 are SGHDN and FVKESK. The CDR3 loop spans 13 amino acids.

This clonotype was seen many times. The CDR3 DNA reads TGTGCCAGCATTAATAGCGGGGGGGCGGCCGAGCAGTTCTTC. It specifies CASINSGGAAEQFF. J is TRBJ2-1 and V is TRBV12-3 or TRBV12-4, with TRBD2 matching 11 bases. CDR3 length: 14 amino acids. Trimming cost V 7 bases and J 10 bases; bases outside gene matches: 9.

In this sample, this clonotype turned up many times. The rearrangement links TRBV20-1 to TRBJ1-5; no clear D. CDR3 length: 12 residues. V was cut by 6 bases and J by 7 bases, with 13 bases left in between. Germline V gene sequence: CDR1 DFQATT, CDR2 SNEGSKA (reference sequence). Here the CDR3 DNA reads TGCAGTGCATCCCTTGGCGGGCAGCCCCAGCATTTT. Protein sequence: CSASLGGQPQHF.

The table lists this clonotype with many counts. In DNA form, the CDR3 reads TGCAGCGTTGGAAGAAGGGGCTCGGGGTTGGGTGAAAAACTGTTTTTT. This gives the protein CSVGRRGSGLGEKLFF. V and J are TRBV29-1 and TRBJ1-4; D is perhaps TRBD1 (5 bases). CDR1 SQVTM and CDR2 ANQGSEA come from the germline V gene. This CDR3 comprises 16 residues. V lost 4 bases and J 7 bases, leaving 22 bases between the germline ends.

This clonotype was found many times. J is TRBJ2-4 and V is TRBV28, with 8 nucleotides matching TRBD1. Per the germline V gene, CDR1 is MDHEN and CDR2 is SYDVKM. The CDR3 sequence is 16 residues long. Losses at the gene ends were 5 bases for V and 0 bases for J; bases not matched to a gene: 6. The CDR3 region has the DNA TGTGCCAGCAGTCCGACAGGGGATCTAGCCAAAAACATTCAGTACTTC. This encodes CASSPTGDLAKNIQYF. The full variable domain, rest sourced from reference TRBV28 and TRBJ2-4, is DVKVTQSSRYLVKRTGEKVFLECVQDMDHENMFWYRQDPGLGLRLIYFSYDVKMKEKGDIPEGYSVSREKKERFSLILESASTNQTSMYLCASSPTGDLAKNIQYFGAGTRLSVL.

This clonotype was counted at least ten times. The V gene is TRBV10-2, the J gene TRBJ2-3, with TRBD2 matching 11 bases. CDR1 is WSHSY, CDR2 SAAADI, per germline. After removal of 2 bases from V and 1 base from J, the junction contained 2 bases not matched to a gene. CDR3 size: 16 residues. The CDR3 sequence: CASSERLAGRTDTQYF. CDR3 coding DNA: TGCGCCAGCAGTGAGAGACTAGCGGGACGCACAGATACGCAGTATTTT.

This clonotype occurred a few times. The chain uses TRBV20-1 and TRBJ2-7, with a possible D match to TRBD1 (6 bases). CDR1 and CDR2 (germline): DFQATT, SNEGSKA (reference sequence). V shed 5 bases and J shed 5 bases, with 16 bases lying between them. This CDR3 comprises 13 residues. CDR3 DNA sequence: TGCAGTGCTCAAACAGGGTATAATGACGAGCAGTACTTC. It translates to CSAQTGYNDEQYF.

In its sample, this clonotype was seen many times. The chain carries TRBV20-1 and TRBJ1-5; D ambiguous. The CDR3 has 13 amino acids. Germline CDR1 is DFQATT and CDR2 is SNEGSKA (reference sequence). The V and J ends lost 5 bases and 0 bases respectively, with 8 bases between them. CDR3 nucleotide sequence: TGCAGTGCTTCTTGCCATAGCAATCAGCCCCAGCATTTT. Its translation: CSASCHSNQPQHF.

This clonotype occurred a few times. The rearrangement links TRBV6-1 to TRBJ1-2, with 12 bases fitting TRBD1. CDR3 length: 15 residues. Germline V lookup: CDR1 MNHNS, CDR2 SASEGT. The V and J ends lost 8 bases and 5 bases, in that order; junction bases with no gene match: 9. CDR3 bases: TGTGCCAGCCAAGCCACGGGACAGGGGGCGTATGGCTACACCTTC. It specifies CASQATGQGAYGYTF.

This clonotype came up a few times. The rearrangement uses TRBV2 and TRBJ2-7; maybe TRBD2 (5 bases). V was shortened by 6 bases and J by 6 bases, with 12 bases between the two germline ends. Germline CDR1 is SNHLY and CDR2 is FYNNEI. The CDR3 is made up of 12 amino acids. The CDR3 loop is CASRLALGEQYF. The CDR3 nucleotides read TGTGCCAGCAGGTTAGCGCTGGGCGAGCAGTACTTC.

This clonotype was detected many times. This rearrangement joins TRBV27 to TRBJ1-6; no definite D call. This CDR3 is 15 amino acids long. Looked up from germline, CDR1 is MNHEY and CDR2 is SMNVEV (reference sequence). V lost 5 bases and J lost 7, with 15 bases in between. CDR3: CASSRRGNENSPLHF. CDR3 nucleotide sequence: TGTGCCAGCAGTCGGCGAGGGAACGAGAATTCACCCCTCCACTTT.

The chain couples TRBV7-9 to TRBJ2-7; no definite D call. With 6 bases removed from V and 0 bases from J, the gap between germline ends came to 15 bases. This CDR3 has 15 amino acids. Per the germline V gene, CDR1 is SEHNR and CDR2 is FQNEAQ (reference sequence). CDR3 coding DNA: TGTGCCAGCAGTTCGACCCGGCTTCGCTCCTACGAGCAGTACTTC. Protein sequence: CASSSTRLRSYEQYF.

V is TRBV12-3 or TRBV12-4 and J is TRBJ2-5; the D call may be TRBD1 or TRBD2 (6 bases each). The CDR3 is 11 amino acids. Trimming pared 3 bases from V and 9 bases from J, leaving 8 bases between. CDR3 sequence: CASSFGGPQYF. The CDR3 DNA reads TGTGCCAGCAGTTTCGGGGGCCCCCAGTACTTC.

The chain has TRBV7-2 and TRBJ2-7; D not resolved. Trimming cost V 7 bases and J 0 bases, with 13 bases left between them. Germline V gene data show CDR1 as SGHTA and CDR2 as FQGNSA. The CDR3 consists of 14 residues. CDR3 in amino acids: CASKLDPSSYEQYF. DNA of the CDR3: TGTGCCAGCAAATTGGACCCGAGCTCCTACGAGCAGTACTTC.

This clonotype was seen repeatedly, ten times or more. This chain links TRBV12-3 or TRBV12-4 with TRBJ1-6; D remains unclear. The CDR3 extends over 14 amino acids. V lost 1 base, J lost 7 bases, and 8 bases lay in between. The CDR3 loop is CASSLGQLNSPLHF. CDR3 sequence (DNA): TGTGCCAGCAGTTTAGGTCAGCTAAATTCACCCCTCCACTTT.

This clonotype turned up a few times. This sequence joins TRBV5-1 and TRBJ2-3, with 14 bases fitting TRBD2. V trimming: 3 bases; J trimming: 4 bases; junction bases outside the gene matches: 7. CDR3 length equals 17 residues. CDR1 is SGHRS and CDR2 is YFSETQ in the germline V gene. The CDR3 region is CASSSGLAGGLPDTQYF. DNA of the CDR3: TGCGCCAGCAGCTCTGGACTAGCGGGGGGCCTCCCAGATACGCAGTATTTT.

The table lists this clonotype with many counts. The rearrangement links TRBV12-5 to TRBJ2-1; 9 nucleotides line up with TRBD2. Trimming at V came to 3 bases and at J to 5 bases, leaving 5 bases not matched to a gene. Germline assignment: CDR1 LGHNT and CDR2 FRNRAP. The CDR3 extends over 15 amino acids. CDR3 coding DNA: TGTGCTAGTGGTTTCGGACTAGCGCCTAACAATGAGCAGTTCTTC. Amino acids: CASGFGLAPNNEQFF.

This clonotype was detected ten times or more. The gene calls are TRBV20-1 and TRBJ2-1; D is unresolved. The germline gives CDR1 DFQATT, CDR2 SNEGSKA (reference sequence). Between the trimmed V and J ends, which lost 3 bases and 8 bases, there was a span of 8 bases. The CDR3 runs to 11 residues. In DNA, the CDR3 is TGCAGTGCTAGCCGGACCGATGAGCAGTTCTTC. As protein: CSASRTDEQFF.

This clonotype showed up many times. This sequence joins TRBV20-1 and TRBJ2-3, with no clear D. V shed 1 base and J shed 3 bases, with 8 bases lying between them. This CDR3 has 13 amino acids. CDR1 DFQATT and CDR2 SNEGSKA come from the germline V gene (reference sequence). The DNA for the CDR3 is TGCAGTGCTAGAGTTCGGGTTACAGATACGCAGTATTTT. Translation gives CSARVRVTDTQYF.

This clonotype has more than one count but fewer than ten. The rearrangement uses TRBV6-2 or TRBV6-3 and TRBJ2-7; the D is unclear. The germline CDR1 and CDR2 sequences are MNHEY and SVGEGT. Trimming cost V 5 bases and J 2 bases, with 7 bases left between them. The CDR3 sequence is 12 residues long. CDR3 protein: CASSRLTYEQYF. CDR3 nucleotides: TGTGCCAGCAGTCGATTAACCTACGAGCAGTACTTC.

This clonotype was counted a few times. This chain joins TRBV5-1 and TRBJ1-1; the D is unclear. V was clipped by 2 bases and J by 4 bases, with 18 bases between them. From germline, CDR1 is SGHRS and CDR2 YFSETQ. This CDR3 is 16 amino acids long. In nucleotides, the CDR3 is TGCGCCAGCAGCTTTGGCGCCGGGAATGGTGCCACTGAAGCTTTCTTT. Translation gives CASSFGAGNGATEAFF.

V is TRBV27 and J is TRBJ1-1; D unclear. Germline V CDR1 and CDR2: MNHEY, SMNVEV (reference sequence). The CDR3 is 15 residues long. V lost 2 bases, J lost 0 bases, and 10 bases lay in between. In DNA form, the CDR3 reads TGTGCCAGCAGTTTAGGGATCACGGTGAACACTGAAGCTTTCTTT. It encodes CASSLGITVNTEAFF.

V gene TRBV18 combines with J gene TRBJ2-5, with a tentative D call TRBD1 (6 bases). The CDR3 contains 15 residues. Per germline, CDR1 KGHSH and CDR2 LQKENI. V was cut by 3 bases and J by 0 bases, with 11 bases left in between. CDR3: CASSPDRINQETQYF. The CDR3 region has the DNA TGTGCCAGCTCACCCGACAGGATCAACCAAGAGACCCAGTACTTC.

In this sample, this clonotype turned up many times. The CDR3 DNA is TGTGCCAGCAGCGGTACAGGGGCGTGGGCCACTGAAGCTTTCTTT. The encoded protein is CASSGTGAWATEAFF. The rearrangement uses TRBV7-9 and TRBJ1-1; 7 nucleotides line up with TRBD1. Trimming at V came to 5 bases and at J to 4 bases, leaving 10 bases not matched to a gene. The CDR3 length is 15 residues. Germline CDR1 reads SEHNR; CDR2 reads FQNEAQ (reference sequence).

Ten or more counts support this clonotype. This chain joins TRBV9 and TRBJ2-1; D is perhaps TRBD1 (5 bases). The CDR3 contains 15 residues. Per the germline V gene, CDR1 is SGDLS and CDR2 is YYNGEE. With 0 bases removed from V and 4 bases from J, the gap between germline ends came to 11 bases. The CDR3 region has the DNA TGTGCCAGCAGCGTAGAGGAGACAGCTTACAATGAGCAGTTCTTC. It is translated as CASSVEETAYNEQFF.

The chain employs TRBV20-1 and TRBJ2-5; 9 positions agree with TRBD1. V lost 5 bases, J lost 4 bases, and 2 bases stayed unmatched. The CDR3 length is 12 residues. Germline loops: CDR1 DFQATT, CDR2 SNEGSKA (reference sequence). The CDR3 loop is CSAPTGGETQYF. CDR3 sequence (DNA): TGCAGTGCTCCGACAGGGGGAGAGACCCAGTACTTC.